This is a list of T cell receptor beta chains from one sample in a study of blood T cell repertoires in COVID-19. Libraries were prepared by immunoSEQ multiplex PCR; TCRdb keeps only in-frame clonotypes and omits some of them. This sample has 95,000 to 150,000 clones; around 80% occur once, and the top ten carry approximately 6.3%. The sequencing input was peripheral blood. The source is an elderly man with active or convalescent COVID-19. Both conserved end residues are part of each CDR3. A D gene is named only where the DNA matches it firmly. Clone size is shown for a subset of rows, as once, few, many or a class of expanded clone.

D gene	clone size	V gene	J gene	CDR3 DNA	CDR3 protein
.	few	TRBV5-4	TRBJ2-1	TGTGCCAGCAGCTCAACCGCGGGACAGTACAATGAGCAGTTCTTC	CASSSTAGQYNEQFF
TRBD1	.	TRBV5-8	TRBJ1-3	TGTGCCAGCAGCTGGGGCACAGGGGTAAGCTCTGGAAACACCATATATTTT	CASSWGTGVSSGNTIYF
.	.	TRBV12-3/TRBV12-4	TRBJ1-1	TGTGCCAGCAGTCTTACAGCCAACACTGAAGCTTTCTTT	CASSLTANTEAFF
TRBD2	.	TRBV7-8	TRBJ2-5	TGTGCCAGCAGCGCGTGGGGGGGCCAAGAGACCCAGTACTTC	CASSAWGGQETQYF
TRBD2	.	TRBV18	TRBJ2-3	TGTGCCAGCTCACCACCGTGGGCTAGCGGGGCTCCAGATACGCAGTATTTT	CASSPPWASGAPDTQYF
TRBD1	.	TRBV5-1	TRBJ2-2	TGCGCCAGCAGCCCTTGGACAGGGCCGAACACCGGGGAGCTGTTTTTT	CASSPWTGPNTGELFF
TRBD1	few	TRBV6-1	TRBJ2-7	TGTGCCAGCAGTGAAGAAGCGGCAGGGGGCTACGAGCAGTACTTC	CASSEEAAGGYEQYF
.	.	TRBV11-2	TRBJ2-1	TGTGCCAGCAGCTTAGTCCAGATCAATGAGCAGTTCTTC	CASSLVQINEQFF
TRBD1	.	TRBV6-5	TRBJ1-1	TGTGCCAGCAGTTACTCTCCGGGACAGGGGACTGAAGCTTTCTTT	CASSYSPGQGTEAFF
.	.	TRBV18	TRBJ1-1	TGTGCCAGCTTAGCCCTGTCCAGAGAAACTGAAGCTTTCTTT	CASLALSRETEAFF
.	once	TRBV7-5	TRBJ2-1	TGTGCCAGAAGCTTAAAGTCGGCGTTCCTTTCGTCCTCGCGGGGGGGCCGGGGCAATGAGCAGTTCTTC	CARSLKSAFLSSSRGGRGNEQFF
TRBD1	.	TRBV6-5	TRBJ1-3	TGTGCCAGCAGTCCGACAGACAGGGGTGGAAACACCATATATTTT	CASSPTDRGGNTIYF
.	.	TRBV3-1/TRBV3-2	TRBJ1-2	TGTGCCAGCAGCCAAACTGCGACAGGTCTCATTAACTATGGCTACACCTTC	CASSQTATGLINYGYTF
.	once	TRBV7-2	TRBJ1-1	TGTGCCAGCAGCTTATACGCCCGTCGGACTGAAGCTTTCTTT	CASSLYARRTEAFF
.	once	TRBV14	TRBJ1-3	TGTGCCAGCAGCCAAGCAGAAGGAAACACCATATATTTT	CASSQAEGNTIYF
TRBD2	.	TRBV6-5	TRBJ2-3	TGTGCCAGCAGTTATGACGGGGGGGGCGGCACAGATACGCAGTATTTT	CASSYDGGGGTDTQYF
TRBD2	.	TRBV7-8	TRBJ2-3	TGTGCCAGCAGCTCGGACGAACTCAAGCGGGAGATAGATACGCAGTATTTT	CASSSDELKREIDTQYF
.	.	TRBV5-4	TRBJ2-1	TGTGCCAGCAACCCCATGGGGGGGCCCGGAGAGCAGTTCTTC	CASNPMGGPGEQFF
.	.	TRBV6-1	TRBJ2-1	TGTGCCAGCAGTGAATCTGGGGGCCCGTCAAATGAGCAGTTCTTC	CASSESGGPSNEQFF
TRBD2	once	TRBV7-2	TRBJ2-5	TGTGCCAGCAGTCCGGAGCTAGCGGAAGAGACCCAGTACTTC	CASSPELAEETQYF
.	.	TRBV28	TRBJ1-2	TGTGCCAGCAGTTTACCAGGATACTATGGCTACACCTTC	CASSLPGYYGYTF
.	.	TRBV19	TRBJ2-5	TGTGCCAGTAGTATAAGTCCTGAGGAGACCCAGTACTTC	CASSISPEETQYF
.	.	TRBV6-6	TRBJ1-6	TGTGCCAGCAGTTATGGGGAGGCCGCTTCACCCCTCCACTTT	CASSYGEAASPLHF
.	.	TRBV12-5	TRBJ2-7	TGTGCTAGTTTTGACCAGGGGACACTCATTACCTACGAGCAGTACTTC	CASFDQGTLITYEQYF
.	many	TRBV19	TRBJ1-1	TGTGCCAGTAGCGATGGGAGGTTGACGAACACTGAAGCTTTCTTT	CASSDGRLTNTEAFF
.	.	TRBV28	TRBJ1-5	TGTGCCAGCAGCCCCCCCCTAGTGGGGCCCAATCAGCCCCAGCATTTT	CASSPPLVGPNQPQHF
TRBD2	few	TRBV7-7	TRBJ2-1	TGTGCTAGCAGTCGACTAGCGGGGGGCTACAATGAGCAGTTCTTC	CASSRLAGGYNEQFF
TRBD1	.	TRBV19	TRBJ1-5	TGTGCCAGTAGTTCGACAGGGCATAACGGGCCCCAGCATTTT	CASSSTGHNGPQHF
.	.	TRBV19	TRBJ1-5	TGTGCCAGTAGTAAGAGGGATGGATGGGCGCCCCAGCATTTT	CASSKRDGWAPQHF
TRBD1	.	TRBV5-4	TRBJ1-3	TGTGCCAGCAGCCCAGGGGGCTCCTCTGGAAACACCATATATTTT	CASSPGGSSGNTIYF
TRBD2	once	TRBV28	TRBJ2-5	TGTGCCAGCAGTACGCTTCCGGGACTAAAAGAGACCCAGTACTTC	CASSTLPGLKETQYF
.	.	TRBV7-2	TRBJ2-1	TGTGCCAGCAGCTTCCCGTACAATGAGCAGTTCTTC	CASSFPYNEQFF
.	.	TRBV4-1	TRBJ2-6	TGCGCCAGCAGCCAACCCGGTTCTGGGGCCAACGTCCTGACTTTC	CASSQPGSGANVLTF
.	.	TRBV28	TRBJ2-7	TGTGCCAGCAGTTTGGAGCAGAACTACTACGAGCAGTACTTC	CASSLEQNYYEQYF
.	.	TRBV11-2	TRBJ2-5	TGTGCCAGCAGCTTAGGTAACAGTAAAGAGACCCAGTACTTC	CASSLGNSKETQYF
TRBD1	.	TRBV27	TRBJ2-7	TGTGCCAGCAGAGGACAGGGGGCCTACGAGCAGTACTTC	CASRGQGAYEQYF
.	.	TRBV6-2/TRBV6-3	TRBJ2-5	TGTGCCAGCAGTTACGGGCGATCGTGGGGAGAGGAGACCCAGTACTTC	CASSYGRSWGEETQYF
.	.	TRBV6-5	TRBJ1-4	TGTGCCAGCGGTCAGGGAGGGAATGAAAAACTGTTTTTT	CASGQGGNEKLFF
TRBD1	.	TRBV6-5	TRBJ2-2	TGTGCCAGCAGGTCGCAGGGGGCTTGGAACGGGGAGCTGTTTTTT	CASRSQGAWNGELFF
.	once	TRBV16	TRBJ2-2	TGTGCCAGCAGCCAATCCGGTGGACTCCACACCGGGGAGCTGTTTTTT	CASSQSGGLHTGELFF
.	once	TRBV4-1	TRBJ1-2	TGCGCCTGCCGTCAGGCACATACCACCGACTATGGCTACACCTTC	CACRQAHTTDYGYTF
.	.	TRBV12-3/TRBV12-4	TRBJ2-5	TGTGCCAGCAGTTCCGGTCAGACCCAGTACTTC	CASSSGQTQYF
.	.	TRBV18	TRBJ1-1	TGTGCCAGCTCACCAGTGGCTAACACTGAAGCTTTCTTT	CASSPVANTEAFF
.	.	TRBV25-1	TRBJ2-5	TGTGCCAGCAGTGGTGGGCTGGGCTGGGAGACCCAGTACTTC	CASSGGLGWETQYF
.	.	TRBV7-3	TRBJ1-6	TGTGCCAGCAGCTCCGGACAGCTAAATTCACCCCTCCACTTT	CASSSGQLNSPLHF
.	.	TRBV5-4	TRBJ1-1	TGTGCCAGCAGCTTGGCCAGGGAGGTAACTGAAGCTTTCTTT	CASSLAREVTEAFF
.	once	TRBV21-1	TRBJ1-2	TGTGCCAGCAGCAAAAACTCCCGGCGCAGGGACTATGGCTACACCTTC	CASSKNSRRRDYGYTF
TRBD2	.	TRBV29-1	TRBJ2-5	TGCAGCGTTGATCGGGGAGGGAGAGAGACCCAGTACTTC	CSVDRGGRETQYF
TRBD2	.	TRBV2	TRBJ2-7	TGTGCCAGCAGTACCCGGGAGGCCGGGGAGCAGTACTTC	CASSTREAGEQYF